These 24 T cell receptor beta chains came from one sample sequenced in a study of monozygotic twins with inflammatory bowel disease (dated by TCRdb to between 2019 and 2020). Library preparation was by 5' RACE. Sequencing was carried out with an Illumina HiSeq 2500. With the reads reprocessed by TCRdb, a single entry stands for each CDR3 protein sequence and no DNA is reported. For this sample, the table gives some 190,000 distinct CDR3 sequences. The ten top clones hold roughly 8% of the sample. Sequences were obtained from blood. Receptors originate from a human donor with ulcerative colitis or Crohn's disease, or a healthy co-twin of an affected twin (not recorded which).

The rearrangement uses TRBV18 and TRBJ1-3. The CDR3 runs to 15 residues. The V gene's germline CDR1 is KGHSH and CDR2 LQKENI. The CDR3 sequence: CASSPSAGPGNTIYF.

The chain is built from TRBV5-1 and TRBJ1-2. Germline V gene sequence: CDR1 SGHRS, CDR2 YFSETQ. This CDR3 spans 13 amino acids. Here the CDR3 reads CASSPVGNYGYTF.

The CDR3 protein is CASSLAVLSYNEQFF. The chain joins TRBV7-8 to TRBJ2-1. CDR1 is SGHVS and CDR2 is FQNEAQ in the germline V gene. The CDR3 runs to 15 residues.

The chain is built from TRBV28 and TRBJ1-5; TCRdb's assignment of TRBD1 cannot be checked, as there is no DNA. Germline CDR1 reads MDHEN; CDR2 reads SYDVKM. The CDR3 totals 15 residues. Here the CDR3 reads CASSFDRHRNQPQHF.

J is TRBJ2-1 and V is TRBV10-3; with no DNA, the TCRdb D assignment of TRBD2 cannot be verified. This CDR3 contains 15 residues. Germline V gene sequence: CDR1 ENHRY, CDR2 SYGVKD. This chain's CDR3 is CAISEVYSGDRPQFF.

The chain carries TRBV7-9 and TRBJ1-1; TCRdb proposes TRBD1, but this gene call is untestable without DNA. CDR3 size: 14 residues. From germline, CDR1 is SEHNR and CDR2 FQNEAQ (reference sequence). CDR3 region: CASFFNRENTEAFF.

This chain links TRBV30 with TRBJ1-3; the D call from TCRdb, TRBD1, cannot be confirmed without DNA. The germline gives CDR1 GTSNPN, CDR2 SVGIG (reference sequence). This CDR3 has 18 residues. CDR3 in amino acids: CAWSAPGTGKSCGNTIYF.

The chain joins TRBV12-3 or TRBV12-4 to TRBJ1-1; the D call of TRBD1 rests on TCRdb alone, since no DNA is present to check it. This CDR3 spans 13 amino acids. CDR3 region: CATPARQGPEAFF.

This rearrangement joins TRBV29-1 to TRBJ1-1; lacking DNA, the TRBD1 call made by TCRdb goes unchecked. Per the germline V gene, CDR1 is SQVTM and CDR2 is ANQGSEA. The CDR3 runs to 12 residues. This chain's CDR3 is CSVPDGQGSAFF.

The chain is built from TRBV28 and TRBJ1-5; TCRdb picks TRBD1, but there is no DNA to check that call. Germline CDR1 is MDHEN and CDR2 is SYDVKM. The CDR3 length is 15 residues. The CDR3 region is CASSSRQGVYQPQHF.

This chain connects TRBV4-1 to TRBJ1-5. Germline V CDR1 and CDR2: MGHRA, YSYEKL. The CDR3 is 14 amino acids. CDR3 sequence reads: CASSQTGPNQPQHF.

V is TRBV20-1 and J is TRBJ2-1; no DNA is available, so the TRBD2 call from TCRdb remains unchecked. The CDR3 is made up of 15 amino acids. CDR1 and CDR2 (germline): DFQATT, SNEGSKA (reference sequence). The CDR3 loop reads CSASRASGGNNEQFF.

The chain has TRBV12-3 or TRBV12-4 and TRBJ2-7. The CDR3 consists of 14 residues. CDR3 loop: CASSLTGSSYEQYF.

The chain employs TRBV7-8 and TRBJ2-2; TCRdb gives TRBD1 as the D gene, but with no DNA this cannot be confirmed. The CDR3 runs 14 residues. Germline-derived CDR1 and CDR2 are SGHVS and FQNEAQ. The CDR3 sequence is CASSSGQHTGELFF.

The rearrangement joins TRBV6-5 to TRBJ1-5; TCRdb indicates TRBD1, and absent DNA this call remains unverified. The CDR3 is 13 residues long. Germline values: CDR1 MNHEY, CDR2 SVGAGI. This CDR3 reads CASRPTGGQPQHF.

V gene TRBV27 combines with J gene TRBJ1-6; lacking DNA, the TRBD1 call made by TCRdb goes unchecked. The germline CDR1 and CDR2 sequences are MNHEY and SMNVEV (reference sequence). The CDR3 is made up of 15 amino acids. This chain's CDR3 is CASSLSTGYNSPLHF.

V is TRBV7-9 and J is TRBJ1-5; TCRdb calls TRBD1, which cannot be checked without DNA. CDR3 size: 16 residues. CDR1 is SEHNR and CDR2 is FQNEAQ in the germline V gene (reference sequence). The chain's CDR3 is CASSPDTGTPNQPQHF.

The chain is built from TRBV29-1 and TRBJ1-1; lacking DNA, the TRBD1 call made by TCRdb goes unchecked. The CDR3 loop spans 13 amino acids. Germline V CDR1 and CDR2: SQVTM, ANQGSEA. The CDR3 region is CSVESVQSYEAFF.

The chain links TRBV14 to TRBJ2-4; TCRdb returns TRBD2, unconfirmable since there is no DNA. The CDR3 is 13 amino acids. The germline CDR1 and CDR2 sequences are SGHDN and FVKESK. The CDR3 sequence: CASSQVLENIQYF.

This sequence joins TRBV7-8 and TRBJ1-5. The CDR3 sequence is 13 residues long. The germline gives CDR1 SGHVS, CDR2 FQNEAQ. The CDR3 loop reads CASNQWGNQPQHF. The full variable domain, its missing parts supplied by reference TRBV7-8 and TRBJ1-5, is GAGVSQSPRYKVAKRGQDVALRCDPISGHVSLFWYQQALGQGPEFLTYFQNEAQLDKSGLPSDRFFAERPEGSVSTLKIQRTQQEDSAVYLCASNQWGNQPQHFGDGTRLSIL.

This chain links TRBV6-2 or TRBV6-3 with TRBJ1-1; TCRdb gives TRBD1 as the D gene, but with no DNA this cannot be confirmed. The CDR3 spans 15 residues. CDR1 MNHEY and CDR2 SVGEGT come from the germline V gene. The CDR3 here is CASSYSLGDTREAFF.

The CDR3 loop reads CASSPTGSGIAGELFF. The chain carries TRBV18 and TRBJ2-2; TCRdb proposes TRBD2, but this gene call is untestable without DNA. This CDR3 has 16 amino acids. Germline-derived CDR1 and CDR2 are KGHSH and LQKENI.

This rearrangement joins TRBV11-2 to TRBJ2-1. CDR1 and CDR2 from the germline V gene are SGHAT and FQNNGV. The CDR3 is 14 residues long. This chain's CDR3 is CASSRGRIYNEQFF.

V usage is TRBV2 and J usage is TRBJ2-7; TCRdb names TRBD1, which stays unverified in the absence of DNA. Germline lookup yields CDR1 SNHLY and CDR2 FYNNEI. The CDR3 length is 13 residues. The CDR3 spells CASKGTGTYEQYF.